The clone carrying this TCR beta chain was seen only a few times. Its antigen is not identified. This sample was taken from a study of T cells after yellow fever vaccination. Regarding the study as a whole: Shared CD4/CD8 clonotypes were a small share, likely from convergent recombination. FACS-sorted repertoires could harbor abundant contaminating bulk-population clonotypes. A weaker secondary response peaked on day 5, the primary on day 15.

TCRdb reprocessed the 5' RACE reads with MiXCR, giving one entry per CDR3 protein. This table has almost 600,000 distinct CDR3 sequences, roughly 13% appearing once. V was clipped by 6 bases and J by 3 bases, with 18 bases between them. This CDR3 has 15 amino acids. Material: PBMCs, obtained on the day of the yellow fever booster vaccination. The chain carries TRBV12-3 or TRBV12-4 and TRBJ2-7; possibly TRBD2 for D (5 bases). This receptor was obtained from a young man who received the YFV17D yellow fever vaccine. The CDR3 loop is CASRPDGIVIYEQYF. The CDR3 DNA is TGTGCCAGCAGGCCCGACGGGATAGTAATCTACGAGCAGTACTTC.